This is a list of T cell receptor beta chains from one sample in a study of blood T cell repertoires in COVID-19. TCRdb's copy holds only in-frame clones and misses some; the assay was immunoSEQ multiplex PCR. The table has 370,000 or so clones, roughly 86% seen once. The sample consisted of peripheral blood. The receptors stem from a human donor with acute or convalescent COVID-19. The donor label of this sample is uncertain. CDR3s include the opening cysteine and the closing phenylalanine or tryptophan. D genes are given only for firm matches. Where a row states a size, it is once, few, many or the class of an expanded clone; other rows omit it.

D gene	V gene	J gene	clone size	CDR3 DNA	CDR3 protein
-	TRBV4-2	TRBJ1-1	-	TGTGCCAGCAGCCAAGATTTAGTTACTGAAGCTTTCTTT	CASSQDLVTEAFF
-	TRBV6-5	TRBJ2-2	-	TGTGCCAGCAGTTACCTAAACAGGGCCGGGGAGCTGTTTTTT	CASSYLNRAGELFF
-	TRBV27	TRBJ1-6	-	TGTGCCAGCACTTCTTTCGGGGATGGATCACCCCTCCACTTT	CASTSFGDGSPLHF
TRBD2	TRBV7-7	TRBJ2-7	once	TGTGCCAGCAGCTTAGCGCCGGGGGGCGAGCAGTACTTC	CASSLAPGGEQYF
TRBD2	TRBV3-1/TRBV3-2	TRBJ2-2	-	TGTGCCAGCAGCCAACGCTTTGCCAAAACTAGCGGGGCAAATACGAACACCGGGGAGCTGTTTTTT	CASSQRFAKTSGANTNTGELFF
TRBD1	TRBV28	TRBJ1-2	-	TGTGCCAGCATCGGGCTTCGTGAGACAGGGGTTCATGGCTACACCTTC	CASIGLRETGVHGYTF
-	TRBV27	TRBJ1-1	once	TGTGCCAGCAGACCCTGGGGAGGGGGTCACACTGAAGCTTTCTTT	CASRPWGGGHTEAFF
TRBD2	TRBV6-5	TRBJ2-3	few	TGTGCCAGCATGTGGACTAGCGGCACAGATACGCAGTATTTT	CASMWTSGTDTQYF
-	TRBV28	TRBJ2-7	-	TGTGCCAGCAGCCGCAGGGGCGTCCTTGGGATTGGAGGGCAGTACTTC	CASSRRGVLGIGGQYF
TRBD1	TRBV18	TRBJ1-4	once	TGTGCCAGCTCACCCGAGGACAGGGTTCTATCAACTAATGAAAAACTGTTTTTT	CASSPEDRVLSTNEKLFF
-	TRBV6-5	TRBJ1-1	-	TGTGCCAGCAGTCACGGTCGTACTGAAGCTTTCTTT	CASSHGRTEAFF
TRBD1	TRBV6-5	TRBJ2-1	-	TGTGCCAGCGGACAGGGCCATGAGCAGTTCTTC	CASGQGHEQFF
-	TRBV2	TRBJ1-2	many	TGTGCCAGCAGTGAAGCGCGGGGGGCGGGATATGGCTACACCTTC	CASSEARGAGYGYTF
-	TRBV5-1	TRBJ1-1	-	TGCGCCAGCAGCTGGGGAGACGGCGGGGGCACTGAAGCTTTCTTT	CASSWGDGGGTEAFF
-	TRBV12-5	TRBJ2-1	-	TGTGCTAGTGGTTTGAGTCATGGAGGGACCGATGAGCAGTTCTTC	CASGLSHGGTDEQFF
-	TRBV5-1	TRBJ1-1	few	TGCGCCAGCAGCTTGGGAGCAGTAAGACTAAACACTGAAGCTTTCTTT	CASSLGAVRLNTEAFF
TRBD1	TRBV19	TRBJ1-2	-	TGTGCCAGTAGTCACTCCCGGGGCGGGACAGCATATGGCTACACCTTC	CASSHSRGGTAYGYTF
TRBD1	TRBV28	TRBJ2-1	-	TGTGCCAGCAGGCCTACGGGACAGGGATACAATGAGCAGTTCTTC	CASRPTGQGYNEQFF
-	TRBV5-6	TRBJ1-2	-	TGTGCCAGCAGCTCTGGATGGTCAGGGGAATATGAAGGCTACACCTTC	CASSSGWSGEYEGYTF
-	TRBV16	TRBJ2-7	-	TGTGCCAGCAGCCTTCGAGGCTACGAGCAGTACTTC	CASSLRGYEQYF
-	TRBV7-9	TRBJ1-1	-	TGTGCCAGCAGCGACCCATTTGGGAAGATAGGACAGAATGAAGCTTTCTTT	CASSDPFGKIGQNEAFF
-	TRBV19	TRBJ2-7	-	TGTGCCAGTAGTATGGCGGAGTTTAAGGAGCAGTACTTC	CASSMAEFKEQYF
-	TRBV7-8	TRBJ1-2	few	TGTGCCAGCAGCTTGAGTATGACTAACTATGGCTACACCTTC	CASSLSMTNYGYTF
-	TRBV5-1	TRBJ1-1	-	TGCGCCAGCAGCTTGGCAGGTATCAACACTGAAGCTTTCTTT	CASSLAGINTEAFF
TRBD1	TRBV6-2/TRBV6-3	TRBJ1-2	few	TGTGCCAGCAGTTACGACAGGGGATTTTTCGGCTACACCTTC	CASSYDRGFFGYTF
-	TRBV20-1	TRBJ1-2	-	TGCAGTGCTAGTTATCCGTCTGTCTATGGCTACACCTTC	CSASYPSVYGYTF
-	TRBV10-3	TRBJ1-1	-	TGTGCCATCAGTTTTCAGGGCACTGAAGCTTTCTTT	CAISFQGTEAFF
TRBD1	TRBV19	TRBJ2-2	-	TGTGCCAGTACCGTACAGGGGGCTCGCACCGGGGAGCTGTTTTTT	CASTVQGARTGELFF
TRBD2	TRBV3-1/TRBV3-2	TRBJ2-1	many	TGTGCCAGCAGCCTACTAAAACTAGCGGGCTACAATGAGCAGTTCTTC	CASSLLKLAGYNEQFF
TRBD1	TRBV7-2	TRBJ2-2	once	TGTGCCAGCAGCTTAGAAGGGACAGTGAACACCGGGGAGCTGTTTTTT	CASSLEGTVNTGELFF
TRBD1	TRBV2	TRBJ1-4	once	TGTGCCAGCAGCGCCGGTCACAGGGGTAGGGAAAAACTGTTTTTT	CASSAGHRGREKLFF
TRBD2	TRBV7-2	TRBJ2-3	-	TGTGCCAGCAGCAGGGGATCACTAGCGGGGGTTACGCAGTATTTT	CASSRGSLAGVTQYF
-	TRBV4-2	TRBJ1-3	-	TGTGCCAGCAGCCCGCGACAGACCGACTCTGGAAACACCATATATTTT	CASSPRQTDSGNTIYF
TRBD1	TRBV5-6	TRBJ2-5	few	TGTGCCAGCAGCTTTGGACAGGGAGAGACCCAGTACTTC	CASSFGQGETQYF
TRBD2	TRBV29-1	TRBJ2-1	-	TGCAGCGTTCGGACTAGCGGGAGGAATGAGCAGTTCTTC	CSVRTSGRNEQFF
TRBD2	TRBV28	TRBJ2-7	-	TGTGCCAGCAGTTTTGCCGGGGGGAGGTCGGACGAGCAGTACTTC	CASSFAGGRSDEQYF
TRBD1	TRBV29-1	TRBJ1-1	-	TGCAGCGTAAGCAGGGGGCGAGACACTGAAGCTTTCTTT	CSVSRGRDTEAFF
TRBD1	TRBV5-6	TRBJ2-2	once	TGTGCCAGCAGACGGGACAGATTAACCGGGGAGCTGTTTTTT	CASRRDRLTGELFF
TRBD2	TRBV6-5	TRBJ2-1	once	TGTGCCAGCAGCCCCCAAGCGGGAGTTGGTAATGAGCAGTTCTTC	CASSPQAGVGNEQFF
-	TRBV19	TRBJ1-2	-	TGTGCCAGTAGCGAGGCAGCCTATGGCTACACCTTC	CASSEAAYGYTF